The 25 T cell receptor beta chains below were found in one sample sequenced in a study of blood T cell repertoires in COVID-19. Here immunoSEQ multiplex PCR was the method, and the copy in TCRdb shows in-frame clones only, minus some. The sample has about 89,000 clones, about 74% seen once. Sequences were obtained from peripheral blood. Receptors were obtained from a human donor in a cohort sampled during active COVID-19.

The V call is TRBV7-3, the J call TRBJ2-5, with 10 positions matching TRBD2. Per germline, CDR1 SGHTA and CDR2 FQGTGA. CDR3 size: 15 residues. V gave up 5 bases and J gave up 4 bases; unmatched junction bases: 7. The CDR3 here is CASSLGTSEGETQYF. The CDR3 DNA is TGTGCCAGCAGCCTGGGGACTAGCGAGGGAGAGACCCAGTACTTC.

The chain uses TRBV9 and TRBJ2-1; D unresolved. Trimming took 4 bases from V and 10 from J, leaving 12 bases between them. Germline V gene data show CDR1 as SGDLS and CDR2 as YYNGEE. The CDR3 totals 12 residues. CDR3 sequence: CASSTSYQEQFF. The CDR3 region has the DNA TGTGCCAGCAGCACAAGTTATCAGGAGCAGTTCTTC.

This clone was picked up a small number of times. This rearrangement joins TRBV6-5 to TRBJ2-1; 9 nucleotides match TRBD1. The CDR3 has 14 amino acids. The V gene end was trimmed by 8 bases and the J gene end by 7 bases; junction bases not matched to a gene: 9. CDR1 and CDR2 (germline): MNHEY, SVGAGI. Here the CDR3 reads CASFYRGQRNEQFF. CDR3 in DNA: TGTGCCAGCTTTTACAGGGGGCAGAGGAATGAGCAGTTCTTC.

This clone was observed a single time. The chain uses TRBV28 and TRBJ2-7; D might be TRBD1 (6 bases). The V end was cut by 5 bases, the J end by 6 bases, with 20 bases between. This CDR3 comprises 15 residues. Germline CDR1 is MDHEN and CDR2 is SYDVKM. The CDR3 here is CASSKPGHRGSEQYF. The CDR3 DNA reads TGTGCCAGCAGTAAACCGGGACATAGGGGAAGCGAGCAGTACTTC.

The chain carries TRBV2 and TRBJ2-5; D perhaps matches TRBD2 (6 bases). Germline V gives CDR1 SNHLY, CDR2 FYNNEI. V lost 7 bases to trimming and J lost 7 bases, with 16 bases between them. There are 13 residues in the CDR3. CDR3 region: CASKGTPPGTQYF. CDR3 nucleotide sequence: TGTGCCAGCAAAGGGACTCCTCCTGGGACCCAGTACTTC.

This clone was seen just once. J is TRBJ2-7 and V is TRBV19; TRBD1 matches 8 bases. Germline CDR1 is LNHDA and CDR2 is SQIVND (reference sequence). This CDR3 is 15 amino acids long. V shed 5 bases, J shed 3 bases, and the junction held 9 bases outside the gene matches. CDR3 loop: CASSPMTGADYEQYF. Written as DNA, the CDR3 is TGTGCCAGTAGTCCTATGACAGGGGCTGACTACGAGCAGTACTTC. Full variable domain (remainder filled in from reference TRBV19 and TRBJ2-7): DGGITQSPKYLFRKEGQNVTLSCEQNLNHDAMYWYRQDPGQGLRLIYYSQIVNDFQKGDIAEGYSVSREKKESFPLTVTSAQKNPTAFYLCASSPMTGADYEQYFGPGTRLTVT.

The V gene is TRBV5-8, the J gene TRBJ1-4, with 8 bases lining up with TRBD1. Per the germline V gene, CDR1 is SGHTS and CDR2 is YDEGEE. Losses at the gene ends were 0 bases for V and 8 bases for J; bases not matched to a gene: 6. The CDR3 totals 15 residues. The chain's CDR3 is CASSLGQGREEKLFF. CDR3 sequence (DNA): TGTGCCAGCAGCTTGGGACAGGGGAGGGAAGAAAAACTGTTTTTT.

This rearrangement joins TRBV5-1 to TRBJ2-1, with D possibly matching TRBD1 (7 bases). The CDR3 length is 15 residues. Germline CDR1 reads SGHRS; CDR2 reads YFSETQ. V lost 4 bases to trimming and J lost 5 bases, with 16 bases between them. In DNA, the CDR3 is TGCGCCAGCAGCGCGGGACAGATACCTAACAATGAGCAGTTCTTC. Residues: CASSAGQIPNNEQFF.

The chain couples TRBV6-2 or TRBV6-3 to TRBJ1-5, with a weak D call TRBD1 (5 bases). The length of the CDR3 is 15 residues. V lost 3 bases to trimming and J lost 3 bases, with 12 bases between them. Germline loops: CDR1 MNHEY, CDR2 SVGEGT. CDR3 sequence reads: CASSYLSGANQPQHF. CDR3 coding DNA: TGTGCCAGCAGTTATTTGAGCGGGGCCAATCAGCCCCAGCATTTT.

V is TRBV21-1 and J is TRBJ2-7; TRBD1, as called in the table, went unchecked against the DNA. TRBV21-1 is labeled a pseudogene. There are 13 residues in the CDR3. CDR3 loop: CASSRHGLYEQYF. For the CDR3, the DNA is TGTGCCAGCTCGCGACACGGTCTCTACGAGCAGTACTTC.

This chain connects TRBV29-1 to TRBJ1-6; TRBD1 aligns across 8 bases. The V gene's germline CDR1 is SQVTM and CDR2 ANQGSEA. Losses at the gene ends were 6 bases for V and 10 bases for J; bases not matched to a gene: 11. CDR3 length: 14 residues. CDR3 nucleotides: TGCAGCGTCCCTCGACAGGGGACCGAGTCACCCCTCCACTTT. This gives the protein CSVPRQGTESPLHF.

The chain recombines TRBV5-1 with TRBJ2-6, with 11 bases aligning to TRBD2. Looked up from germline, CDR1 is SGHRS and CDR2 is YFSETQ. The CDR3 consists of 19 residues. With V trimmed by 5 bases and J by 2 bases, 12 bases remained unmatched. The CDR3 DNA is TGCGCCAGCAGTGACCCGGGACTAGCGGTTCCCCCTGGGGCCAACGTCCTGACTTTC. Its translation is CASSDPGLAVPPGANVLTF.

The rearrangement links TRBV15 to TRBJ2-5, with D perhaps TRBD2 (5 bases). Trimming removed 5 bases from V and 5 bases from J, with 15 bases in between. Germline CDR1 is LNHNV and CDR2 is YYDKDF (reference sequence). CDR3 length equals 14 residues. The CDR3 is CATSPLWEHETQYF. Written as DNA, the CDR3 is TGTGCCACCAGCCCGCTGTGGGAGCATGAGACCCAGTACTTC.

This sequence joins TRBV6-2 or TRBV6-3 and TRBJ2-7; D is unclear. CDR3 length equals 11 residues. Germline V gene data show CDR1 as MNHEY and CDR2 as SVGEGT. Between the trimmed V and J ends, which lost 6 bases and 3 bases, there was a span of 6 bases. This CDR3 is CASSVHYEQYF. The CDR3 nucleotides are TGTGCCAGCAGCGTTCACTACGAGCAGTACTTC.

J is TRBJ2-1 and V is TRBV13; D possibly corresponds to TRBD2 (6 bases). Trimming stripped 5 bases from V and 5 bases from J, with 10 bases between. Germline V CDR1 and CDR2: PRHDT, FYEKMQ (reference sequence). CDR3 length: 13 amino acids. This CDR3 reads CASSTGLNNEQFF. The CDR3 DNA follows: TGTGCCAGCAGCACCGGACTAAACAATGAGCAGTTCTTC.

The rearrangement joins TRBV15 to TRBJ2-2; D perhaps matches TRBD2 (5 bases). Trimming removed 1 base at V and 3 bases at J, with 12 bases between. This CDR3 spans 16 amino acids. CDR1 is LNHNV and CDR2 is YYDKDF in the germline V gene (reference sequence). The CDR3 nucleotides are TGTGCCACCAGCAGAGTTCGTGGGAGTGACACCGGGGAGCTGTTTTTT. Amino acid sequence: CATSRVRGSDTGELFF. The entire variable domain, with the rest obtained from reference TRBV15 and TRBJ2-2, is as follows: DAMVIQNPRYQVTQFGKPVTLSCSQTLNHNVMYWYQQKSSQAPKLLFHYYDKDFNNEADTPDNFQSRRPNTSFCFLDIRSPGLGDTAMYLCATSRVRGSDTGELFFGEGSRLTVL.

This clone was seen a few times. J is TRBJ2-3 and V is TRBV15; 8 positions match TRBD2. V trimming: 5 bases; J trimming: 5 bases; junction bases outside the gene matches: 18. Germline V lookup: CDR1 LNHNV, CDR2 YYDKDF (reference sequence). This CDR3 has 18 residues. The chain's CDR3 is CATSDPRGLADKRDTQYF. CDR3 coding DNA: TGTGCCACCAGCGACCCCCGCGGACTAGCTGACAAACGAGATACGCAGTATTTT.

J is TRBJ2-7 and V is TRBV6-2 or TRBV6-3; D might be TRBD2 (6 bases). The V gene's germline CDR1 is MNHEY and CDR2 SVGEGT. This CDR3 region has 13 residues. The V gene lost 2 bases and the J gene lost 4 bases, with 9 bases spanning the gap. CDR3 sequence (DNA): TGTGCCAGCAGTTACGGGACTCTTTACGAGCAGTACTTC. Translation gives CASSYGTLYEQYF.

The rearrangement joins TRBV18 to TRBJ2-1; TRBD2 aligns across 10 bases. Germline trimming cut 4 bases from V and 5 bases from J; bases unmatched to any gene: 8. This CDR3 region has 16 residues. Germline V gene sequence: CDR1 KGHSH, CDR2 LQKENI. Here the CDR3 reads CASSQRTSGGHNEQFF. CDR3 sequence (DNA): TGTGCCAGCTCACAAAGGACTAGCGGCGGGCACAATGAGCAGTTCTTC.

The rearrangement joins TRBV15 to TRBJ2-1; 7 positions match TRBD1. The CDR3 consists of 15 residues. The ends lost 3 bases at V and 2 bases at J; junction bases unmatched: 4. Per the germline V gene, CDR1 is LNHNV and CDR2 is YYDKDF (reference sequence). The CDR3 spells CATSRTGTTYNEQFF. The CDR3 bases are TGTGCCACCAGCAGGACAGGGACAACCTACAATGAGCAGTTCTTC.

This clone showed up just a few times. At one of its ends the junction is not consistent with the germline gene, which may arise from a read error. The CDR3, as DNA: TGTGCCAGCAGTAACCACAGGTACCACGTTGTGTTT. Translation gives CASSNHRYHVVF. The chain links TRBV6-2 or TRBV6-3 to TRBJ1-5; D is possibly TRBD1 (5 bases). The germline gives CDR1 MNHEY, CDR2 SVGEGT. This CDR3 is 12 amino acids long.

This chain links TRBV29-1 with TRBJ1-1; TRBD1 agrees at 10 bases. Germline V gene data show CDR1 as SQVTM and CDR2 as ANQGSEA. The trim removed 1 base at V and 4 bases at J, leaving 6 bases unmatched. The CDR3 covers 15 residues. CDR3 sequence reads: CSVEGRQGAFTEAFF. The CDR3 DNA follows: TGCAGCGTTGAAGGGCGACAGGGGGCTTTCACTGAAGCTTTCTTT. Complete variable domain (other parts from reference TRBV29-1 and TRBJ1-1): SAVISQKPSRDICQRGTSLTIQCQVDSQVTMMFWYRQQPGQSLTLIATANQGSEATYESGFVIDKFPISRPNLTFSTLTVSNMSPEDSSIYLCSVEGRQGAFTEAFFGQGTRLTVV.

The CDR3 loop is CASSESGGPNQPQHF. CDR3 in DNA: TGTGCCAGCAGTGAGTCAGGGGGCCCAAATCAGCCCCAGCATTTT. The chain carries TRBV6-1 and TRBJ1-5; TRBD1 matches 8 bases. Germline CDR1 is MNHNS and CDR2 is SASEGT. This CDR3 comprises 15 residues. The trim removed 3 bases at V and 4 bases at J, leaving 5 bases unmatched.

V and J are TRBV28 and TRBJ1-5; D remains ambiguous. V was clipped by 7 bases and J by 4 bases, with 17 bases between them. Germline CDR1 and CDR2: MDHEN and SYDVKM. CDR3 length: 15 residues. This CDR3 is CASTSPDSRNQPQHF. The CDR3 DNA sequence: TGTGCCAGCACAAGTCCCGACTCCCGTAATCAGCCCCAGCATTTT. The entire variable domain, with the rest obtained from reference TRBV28 and TRBJ1-5, is as follows: DVKVTQSSRYLVKRTGEKVFLECVQDMDHENMFWYRQDPGLGLRLIYFSYDVKMKEKGDIPEGYSVSREKKERFSLILESASTNQTSMYLCASTSPDSRNQPQHFGDGTRLSIL.

The chain combines TRBV4-3 with TRBJ2-1, with D possibly being TRBD1 (6 bases). Germline CDR1 reads LGHNA; CDR2 reads YSLEER. Trimming shortened V by 0 bases and J by 8 bases, and 11 bases separated the two germline ends. The CDR3 contains 14 residues. CDR3 nucleotides: TGCGCCAGCAGCCAAGAGCTCAGGGGCGATGAGCAGTTCTTC. It codes for CASSQELRGDEQFF.